Below, 21 T cell receptor beta chains from the same sample are listed, as sequenced in a study of cytomegalovirus exposure and HLA in healthy donors. PCR used 60 Vbeta primers and 13 Jbeta primers. Using immunoSEQ multiplex PCR, the repertoire was profiled, and TCRdb retains in-frame clones only, with some absent. This table holds 160,000 or so clones, less than 90% found once. The specimen was PBMCs. These receptor sequences come from a man between 18 and 35 years old in good health and CMV-seronegative.

V and J are TRBV27 and TRBJ2-5; 8 bases are a match to TRBD1. Germline V gene data show CDR1 as MNHEY and CDR2 as SMNVEV (reference sequence). The V segment lost 1 base and the J segment 5 bases; nucleotides outside the gene matches: 6. This CDR3 is 15 amino acids long. CDR3 region: CASSLWGQAPETQYF. DNA of the CDR3: TGTGCCAGCAGTTTATGGGGACAGGCCCCGGAGACCCAGTACTTC.

The V and J genes are TRBV19 and TRBJ1-5; the D gene is possibly TRBD1 (5 bases). CDR3 length: 14 amino acids. V lost 4 bases and J 1 base, leaving 8 bases between the germline ends. Germline-derived CDR1 and CDR2 are LNHDA and SQIVND (reference sequence). In DNA, the CDR3 is TGTGCCAGTAGTACACAGGACAGCAATCAGCCCCAGCATTTT. It yields the protein CASSTQDSNQPQHF.

The chain carries TRBV25-1 and TRBJ2-1; possible D gene TRBD1, 5 bases. Trimming removed 4 bases from V and 6 bases from J, with 13 bases in between. Germline V CDR1 and CDR2: MGHDK, SYGVNS. The CDR3 is made up of 14 amino acids. The CDR3 region is CASSAPGTGNEQFF. The CDR3 DNA is TGTGCCAGCAGTGCCCCGGGTACAGGCAATGAGCAGTTCTTC.

This clone has a single count. This chain connects TRBV30 to TRBJ2-2; 7 nucleotides agree with TRBD1. V lost 8 bases, J lost 7 bases, and 10 bases stayed unmatched. The CDR3 contains 13 residues. From germline, CDR1 is GTSNPN and CDR2 SVGIG (reference sequence). In DNA, the CDR3 is TGTGCCCGCCGGGACAGAGAAGTCGGGGAGCTGTTTTTT. It codes for CARRDREVGELFF.

The V and J genes are TRBV19 and TRBJ2-5, with unresolved D. The length of the CDR3 is 13 residues. Trimming removed 3 bases from V and 4 bases from J, with 9 bases in between. The germline V gene encodes CDR1 LNHDA and CDR2 SQIVND (reference sequence). CDR3 DNA sequence: TGTGCCAGTAGTATCGTCCTACTAGAGACCCAGTACTTC. Translation gives CASSIVLLETQYF.

This clone has just a few counts. The V gene is TRBV21-1, the J gene TRBJ2-7; the DNA was not used to check the table's D call, TRBD1. TRBV21-1 is assigned pseudogene status. CDR3 length: 17 residues. CDR3 in DNA: TGTGCCAGCAGCGGAAAACGGACAGGAAAGAGGCTGAACGAGCAGTACTTC. This translates into CASSGKRTGKRLNEQYF.

The chain is built from TRBV10-3 and TRBJ2-5; TRBD2 matches 10 bases. The CDR3 consists of 13 residues. The V and J ends lost 8 bases and 3 bases, in that order; junction bases with no gene match: 3. The germline CDR1 and CDR2 sequences are ENHRY and SYGVKD. DNA for the CDR3: TGTGCCATCGCCGGACTAGCGGAAGAGACCCAGTACTTC. It is translated as CAIAGLAEETQYF.

This clone has only one observation. This chain links TRBV30 with TRBJ1-2; 7 nucleotides match TRBD1. This CDR3 spans 14 amino acids. Trimming took 1 base from V and 5 from J; bases not matched to a gene: 7. Germline lookup yields CDR1 GTSNPN and CDR2 SVGIG (reference sequence). For the CDR3, the DNA is TGTGCCTGGAGTGCCCAGCAGGGGGGATATGGCTACACCTTC. It yields the protein CAWSAQQGGYGYTF. Together with reference TRBV30 and TRBJ1-2, the CDR3 gives the full variable domain: SQTIHQWPATLVQPVGSPLSLECTVEGTSNPNLYWYRQAAGRGLQLLFYSVGIGQISSEVPQNLSASRPQDRQFILSSKKLLLSDSGFYLCAWSAQQGGYGYTFGSGTRLTVV.

The DNA for the CDR3 is TGTGCCAGCTCACCAAGGACAGTGAACACCGGGGAGCTGTTTTTT. Translation: CASSPRTVNTGELFF. This chain uses TRBV18 with TRBJ2-2; weak D call: TRBD1 (6 bases). Per germline, CDR1 KGHSH and CDR2 LQKENI. This CDR3 spans 15 amino acids. The V gene lost 2 bases and the J gene lost 1 base, with 8 bases spanning the gap.

The chain couples TRBV5-1 to TRBJ1-1; TRBD1 aligns across 7 bases. Germline CDR1 SGHRS, CDR2 YFSETQ. After removal of 4 bases from V and 4 bases from J, the junction contained 10 bases not matched to a gene. The CDR3 is 15 amino acids. DNA for the CDR3: TGCGCCAGCAGCATCCCCGGACAGGCGGGCACTGAAGCTTTCTTT. Translated, it gives CASSIPGQAGTEAFF.

Details on this clone: The same CDR3 is also encoded by other DNA sequences in this sample. The V call is TRBV29-1, the J call TRBJ1-1, with D perhaps TRBD1 (6 bases). Trimming removed 3 bases from V and 8 bases from J, with 16 bases in between. The CDR3 runs to 13 residues. Germline loops: CDR1 SQVTM, CDR2 ANQGSEA. The CDR3 protein is CSVEDGGGTEAFF. CDR3 coding DNA: TGCAGCGTTGAGGACGGGGGAGGGACAGAAGCTTTCTTT.

This clone was seen only a few times. CDR3: CASSLEGGLITDTQYF. The CDR3 DNA follows: TGTGCCAGCAGCTTAGAGGGCGGACTAATCACAGATACGCAGTATTTT. The V and J genes are TRBV7-9 and TRBJ2-3; maybe TRBD2 (6 bases). V dropped 1 base and J dropped 2 bases, with 13 bases sitting between them. The germline V gene has CDR1 SEHNR and CDR2 FQNEAQ (reference sequence). The CDR3 has 16 amino acids.

V gene TRBV7-9 combines with J gene TRBJ2-7, with D maybe TRBD2 (6 bases). Trimming shortened V by 3 bases and J by 3 bases, and 15 bases separated the two germline ends. Looked up from germline, CDR1 is SEHNR and CDR2 is FQNEAQ (reference sequence). The CDR3 has 15 residues. The CDR3 region has the DNA TGTGCCAGCAGCTTCCGGACTACCAAAGGCTACGAGCAGTACTTC. Translated, it gives CASSFRTTKGYEQYF.

The chain recombines TRBV30 with TRBJ1-5; D is unresolved. The CDR3 length is 13 residues. Germline assignment: CDR1 GTSNPN and CDR2 SVGIG (reference sequence). Trimming cost V 4 bases and J 1 base, with 8 bases left between them. This chain's CDR3 is CAWTRSSNQPQHF. The CDR3, as DNA: TGTGCCTGGACTCGGTCCAGCAATCAGCCCCAGCATTTT.

The V and J genes are TRBV5-1 and TRBJ2-1; D unclear. Trimming took 1 base from V and 7 from J, leaving 6 bases between them. The CDR3 spans 12 residues. The V gene's germline CDR1 is SGHRS and CDR2 YFSETQ. The CDR3: CASSLPGNEQFF. As DNA, the CDR3 is TGCGCCAGCAGCTTGCCCGGGAATGAGCAGTTCTTC.

This chain links TRBV9 with TRBJ2-6; TRBD2 might be the D (5 bases). The CDR3 runs 14 residues. Germline V gene lookup returns CDR1 SGDLS and CDR2 YYNGEE. The germline V and J ends were trimmed by 5 bases and 0 bases, with 6 bases remaining between them. In DNA, the CDR3 is TGTGCCAGCAGGAGGGACTCTGGGGCCAACGTCCTGACTTTC. This translates into CASRRDSGANVLTF.

The chain joins TRBV9 to TRBJ1-1; the match to TRBD1 covers 8 bases. The V segment lost 1 base and the J segment 11 bases; nucleotides outside the gene matches: 7. Germline V gives CDR1 SGDLS, CDR2 YYNGEE. CDR3 size: 13 residues. CDR3 nucleotides: TGTGCCAGCAGCGTACGGGCAGGGGGCAGGGCTTTCTTT. This encodes CASSVRAGGRAFF.

The rearrangement uses TRBV28 and TRBJ1-5; D is ambiguous. In germline, CDR1 is MDHEN, CDR2 SYDVKM. The V gene lost 4 bases and the J gene lost 2 bases, with 21 bases spanning the gap. This CDR3 comprises 18 residues. The CDR3 DNA reads as TGTGCCAGCAGTTCCGCGGCAAATCTAAGGCGGGGCAATCAGCCCCAGCATTTT. This translates into CASSSAANLRRGNQPQHF.

The chain employs TRBV5-6 and TRBJ2-5, with TRBD2 matching 14 bases. The junction had 12 bases not matched to a gene; V was cut back by 4 bases and J by 1 base. The CDR3 is made up of 19 amino acids. Germline V gene lookup returns CDR1 SGHDT and CDR2 YYEEEE. This CDR3 reads CASSRLAGGPRSGQETQYF. CDR3 in DNA: TGTGCCAGCAGCCGACTAGCGGGAGGGCCCAGGTCGGGCCAAGAGACCCAGTACTTC. Together with reference TRBV5-6 and TRBJ2-5, the CDR3 gives the full variable domain: DAGVTQSPTHLIKTRGQQVTLRCSPKSGHDTVSWYQQALGQGPQFIFQYYEEEERQRGNFPDRFSGHQFPNYSSELNVNALLLGDSALYLCASSRLAGGPRSGQETQYFGPGTRLLVL.

V and J are TRBV30 and TRBJ2-1; maybe TRBD1 (5 bases). Looked up from germline, CDR1 is GTSNPN and CDR2 is SVGIG (reference sequence). There are 14 residues in the CDR3. V lost 2 bases, J lost 2 bases, and 10 bases lay in between. The CDR3 bases are TGTGCCTGGAGTCTCAGGGCTACCTACAATGAGCAGTTCTTC. It codes for CAWSLRATYNEQFF.

This sequence joins TRBV19 and TRBJ1-1; no firm D call. CDR1 is LNHDA, CDR2 SQIVND, per germline (reference sequence). The CDR3 has 13 amino acids. With 6 bases removed from V and 3 bases from J, the gap between germline ends came to 11 bases. CDR3 bases: TGTGCCAGTAGGCCCGGTGAGTACACTGAAGCTTTCTTT. Protein: CASRPGEYTEAFF. Based on the CDR3 plus reference TRBV19 and TRBJ1-1, the full variable domain is DGGITQSPKYLFRKEGQNVTLSCEQNLNHDAMYWYRQDPGQGLRLIYYSQIVNDFQKGDIAEGYSVSREKKESFPLTVTSAQKNPTAFYLCASRPGEYTEAFFGQGTRLTVV.